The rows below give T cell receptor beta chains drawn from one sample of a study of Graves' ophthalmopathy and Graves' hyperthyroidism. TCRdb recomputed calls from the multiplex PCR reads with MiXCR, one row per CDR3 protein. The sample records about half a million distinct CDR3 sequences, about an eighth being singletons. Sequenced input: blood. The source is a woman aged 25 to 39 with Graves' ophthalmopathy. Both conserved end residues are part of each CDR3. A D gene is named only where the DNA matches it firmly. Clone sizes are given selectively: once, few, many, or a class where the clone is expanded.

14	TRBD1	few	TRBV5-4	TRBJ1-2	TGTGCCAGCAGCGGGACAGGGCCCTTCTATGGCTACACCTTC	CASSGTGPFYGYTF
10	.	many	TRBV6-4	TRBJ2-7	TGTGCCAGCAGACCTAACGAGCAGTACTTC	CASRPNEQYF
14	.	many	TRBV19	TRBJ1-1	TGTGCCAGTAGTACCCGGGGGGTTAACACTGAAGCTTTCTTT	CASSTRGVNTEAFF
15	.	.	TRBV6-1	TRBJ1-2	TGTGCCAGCACTGACCGACAACAGGGAGACTATGGCTACACCTTC	CASTDRQQGDYGYTF
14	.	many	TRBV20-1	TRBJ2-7	TGCAGTGCCCGGGCCGCTCGGGAGACCTACGAGCAGTACTTC	CSARAARETYEQYF
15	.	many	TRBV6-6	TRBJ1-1	TGTGCCAGCACACGACAGTGGGGTATGAACACTGAAGCTTTCTTT	CASTRQWGMNTEAFF
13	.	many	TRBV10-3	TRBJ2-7	TGTGCCATCAGTGAAGGATTTACCTACGAGCAGTACTTC	CAISEGFTYEQYF
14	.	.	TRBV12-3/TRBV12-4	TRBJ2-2	TGTGCCAGCAGAACACTAGCGAACACCGGGGAGCTGTTTTTT	CASRTLANTGELFF
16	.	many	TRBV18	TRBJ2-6	TGTGCCAGCTCACCATCCTTCATCTCTGGGGCCAACGTCCTGACTTTC	CASSPSFISGANVLTF
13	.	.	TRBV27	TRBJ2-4	TGTGCCGTAAATCCGGGGGCCAAAAACATTCAGTACTTC	CAVNPGAKNIQYF
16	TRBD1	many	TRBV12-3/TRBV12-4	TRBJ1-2	TGTGCCAGCAGTGTCCTTGTGGGGACAGGCGCTTATGGCTACACCTTC	CASSVLVGTGAYGYTF
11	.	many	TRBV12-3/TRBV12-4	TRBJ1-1	TGTGCCAGCAGTTTCACGAAGCAAGCTTTCTTT	CASSFTKQAFF
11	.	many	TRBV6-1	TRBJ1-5	TGTGCCAGCAAATCTAGTCAGCCCCAGCATTTT	CASKSSQPQHF
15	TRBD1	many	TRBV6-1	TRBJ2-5	TGTGCCAGCAGCTTTCCGGGACAGGGGTTGGAGACCCAGTACTTC	CASSFPGQGLETQYF
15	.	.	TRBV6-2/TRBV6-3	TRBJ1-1	TGTGCCAGCAGTTACGGAGGGGTTGTGAACACTGAAGCTTTCTTT	CASSYGGVVNTEAFF